The 14 T cell receptor beta chains listed next were all sequenced from one sample in a study of shared clonotypes between healthy human individuals. Profiling relied on immunoSEQ multiplex PCR, and the TCRdb table lists in-frame clones only, not all of them. The sample holds approximately 700,000 clones, around 73% seen once. Sequenced input: memory CD4+ T cells sorted from blood. The subset was: CD45RA-negative fraction. The origin of the receptors is a woman in her twenties or thirties in good health.

The V and J genes are TRBV9 and TRBJ2-5; 9 bases match TRBD2. The CDR3 loop spans 15 amino acids. Germline V gene sequence: CDR1 SGDLS, CDR2 YYNGEE. J lost 5 bases, V lost 4 bases, and 9 bases had no gene match. The chain's CDR3 is CASSPRLAVLETQYF. DNA for the CDR3: TGTGCCAGCAGCCCCCGACTAGCGGTCCTGGAGACCCAGTACTTC.

To note about this clone: One junction end does not reproduce the germline sequence, and a read error may be involved. The rearrangement uses TRBV10-2 and TRBJ2-7; the D is unclear. Germline values: CDR1 WSHSY, CDR2 SAAADI. CDR3 length: 13 residues. CDR3 bases: TGCGCCAGCAGTGAAGGTAGCTATCGTAGTTGGCACTTC. Translation gives CASSEGSYRSWHF.

The chain combines TRBV28 with TRBJ2-7, with D perhaps given as TRBD1 or TRBD2 (6 bases each). Germline V gene lookup returns CDR1 MDHEN and CDR2 SYDVKM. The CDR3 runs 14 residues. Trimming took 5 bases from V and 6 from J, leaving 17 bases between them. DNA of the CDR3: TGTGCCAGCAGTACCAGGGGAGGAGCGAGCGAGCAGTACTTC. Encoded protein: CASSTRGGASEQYF.

The chain has TRBV5-4 and TRBJ2-5; D may be TRBD1 (5 bases). The ends were cut back, 4 bases at V and 0 bases at J, with 13 bases in the middle. The CDR3 runs to 15 residues. Germline V CDR1 and CDR2: SGHNT, YYREEE (reference sequence). The CDR3 loop reads CASSAKQEYQETQYF. DNA for the CDR3: TGTGCCAGCAGCGCGAAACAGGAGTACCAAGAGACCCAGTACTTC. Filled out from reference TRBV5-4 and TRBJ2-5, the complete variable domain reads ETGVTQSPTHLIKTRGQQVTLRCSSQSGHNTVSWYQQALGQGPQFIFQYYREEENGRGNFPPRFSGLQFPNYSSELNVNALELDDSALYLCASSAKQEYQETQYFGPGTRLLVL.

The chain links TRBV4-1 to TRBJ1-2; D is possibly TRBD1 (6 bases). This CDR3 is built from 18 residues. Germline loops: CDR1 MGHRA, CDR2 YSYEKL. Trimming stripped 4 bases from V and 4 bases from J, with 25 bases between. The CDR3 nucleotides read TGCGCCAGCAGCCTAACAGCCGGGACAAACAGGATGGGCTATGGCTACACCTTC. Protein product: CASSLTAGTNRMGYGYTF.

This clone was detected only a few times. The sample holds other DNA sequences that translate to the same CDR3. The chain uses TRBV28 and TRBJ2-6; no reliable D call. In germline, CDR1 is MDHEN, CDR2 SYDVKM. The V and J ends lost 5 bases and 2 bases respectively, with 10 bases between them. The CDR3 spans 15 residues. The CDR3 bases are TGTGCCAGCAGTCCCCCGGTTACTGGGGCCAACGTCCTGACTTTC. Its protein is CASSPPVTGANVLTF.

The chain links TRBV5-6 to TRBJ2-7; D is perhaps TRBD1 (6 bases). Germline CDR1 and CDR2: SGHDT and YYEEEE. The V gene lost 0 bases and the J gene lost 6 bases, with 10 bases spanning the gap. The CDR3 length is 13 residues. The CDR3 region has the DNA TGTGCCAGCAGCTTGGGAGTAGGGGGCGAGCAGTACTTC. This sequence encodes CASSLGVGGEQYF.

This chain connects TRBV6-4 to TRBJ2-1; D may match TRBD1 or TRBD2 (5 bases each). Germline V lookup: CDR1 MRHNA, CDR2 SNTAGT. Trimming took off 2 bases at V and 8 bases at J, with 13 bases between the two ends. The CDR3 is made up of 14 amino acids. CDR3 in amino acids: CASSDGASRDEQFF. As DNA, the CDR3 is TGTGCCAGCAGTGACGGGGCTAGCCGGGATGAGCAGTTCTTC.

The chain uses TRBV2 and TRBJ2-1; D might be TRBD1 (5 bases). Germline CDR1 is SNHLY and CDR2 is FYNNEI. With 6 bases removed from V and 12 bases from J, the gap between germline ends came to 15 bases. The CDR3 has 12 amino acids. CDR3 in DNA: TGTGCCAGCAGCCTAGGGGTTGGGTCGCAGTTCTTC. Protein: CASSLGVGSQFF.

This chain joins TRBV28 and TRBJ1-2, with D perhaps matching TRBD1 (6 bases). The CDR3 covers 14 residues. Germline V lookup: CDR1 MDHEN, CDR2 SYDVKM. Trimming stripped 6 bases from V and 5 bases from J, with 16 bases between. The CDR3 protein is CASRTRGALYGYTF. CDR3 in DNA: TGTGCCAGCAGGACCAGGGGCGCTCTATATGGCTACACCTTC.

V gene TRBV7-9 combines with J gene TRBJ2-7, with D perhaps assigned TRBD1 or TRBD2 (5 bases each). Germline V lookup: CDR1 SEHNR, CDR2 FQNEAQ (reference sequence). The length of the CDR3 is 13 residues. Trimming stripped 2 bases from V and 3 bases from J, with 8 bases between. The CDR3 DNA sequence: TGTGCCAGCAGCTTAAGGGACCTCTACGAGCAGTACTTC. It encodes CASSLRDLYEQYF.

The gene calls are TRBV7-8 and TRBJ2-3; 9 nucleotides align to TRBD1. Germline CDR1 reads SGHVS; CDR2 reads FQNEAQ. The CDR3 spans 15 residues. Trimming removed 4 bases from V and 0 bases from J; junction bases left unmatched: 2. CDR3 sequence reads: CASSWDRDSTDTQYF. The CDR3 DNA is TGTGCCAGCAGCTGGGACAGGGATAGCACAGATACGCAGTATTTT.

This clone was found many times. Distinct nucleotide sequences in the sample also encode this CDR3. The V call is TRBV10-2, the J call TRBJ2-1; 9 bases align to TRBD2. Germline lookup yields CDR1 WSHSY and CDR2 SAAADI. There are 14 residues in the CDR3. V gave up 6 bases and J gave up 7 bases; unmatched junction bases: 7. The CDR3 reads CASSAGTSLNEQFF. The CDR3 DNA follows: TGCGCCAGCAGCGCCGGGACTAGCTTGAATGAGCAGTTCTTC.

This clone was picked up a small number of times. This rearrangement joins TRBV19 to TRBJ1-1; no reliable D call. The CDR3 is 16 amino acids. From germline, CDR1 is LNHDA and CDR2 SQIVND (reference sequence). Between the trimmed V and J ends, which lost 3 bases and 0 bases, there was a span of 14 bases. CDR3 DNA: TGTGCCAGTAGTATTGGCCGTGCACTCGTGAACACTGAAGCTTTCTTT. It codes for CASSIGRALVNTEAFF.